The 25 T cell receptor beta chains in this list originate from one sample, sequenced in a study of shared clonotypes between healthy human individuals. Assay used: immunoSEQ multiplex PCR; TCRdb lists only in-frame clones, some missing. The sample has around 200,000 clones; 80% to 95% are singletons. The specimen was naive CD4+ T cells sorted from blood. Subset given: CD45RA+ positively selected. The receptors originated from a woman aged 30 to 39 in good health.

The genes are TRBV7-2 and TRBJ1-5; D unresolved. The germline gives CDR1 SGHTA, CDR2 FQGNSA. This CDR3 is 15 amino acids long. Trimming took off 2 bases at V and 3 bases at J, with 11 bases between the two ends. The DNA of the CDR3 is TGTGCCAGCAGCTTAAACGGACCTTACAATCAGCCCCAGCATTTT. The encoded protein is CASSLNGPYNQPQHF.

The chain links TRBV6-5 to TRBJ1-1; D unresolved. The CDR3 sequence is 15 residues long. Germline assignment: CDR1 MNHEY and CDR2 SVGAGI. Deletions cut 2 bases from V and 3 bases from J, with 13 bases between. CDR3 protein: CASSYNGAGDTEAFF. DNA of the CDR3: TGTGCCAGCAGTTACAACGGAGCTGGGGACACTGAAGCTTTCTTT.

CDR3 nucleotide sequence: TGTGCCAGCAGTACCCCCGGACTAGCGGGAGTCCCTGGGGCCAACGTCCTGACTTTC. Its translation: CASSTPGLAGVPGANVLTF. V and J are TRBV27 and TRBJ2-6; 13 bases match TRBD2. Germline V CDR1 and CDR2: MNHEY, SMNVEV (reference sequence). The CDR3 spans 19 residues. Trimming took 5 bases from V and 2 from J; bases not matched to a gene: 9.

The gene calls are TRBV6-1 and TRBJ2-7; D gene ambiguous. Germline V gives CDR1 MNHNS, CDR2 SASEGT. The CDR3 length is 13 residues. V shed 6 bases and J shed 5 bases, with 14 bases lying between them. CDR3 residues: CASRDASSHEQYF. CDR3 bases: TGTGCCAGCAGAGACGCCTCGTCCCACGAGCAGTACTTC.

The V and J genes are TRBV19 and TRBJ1-2; the D gene is possibly TRBD1 (5 bases). The germline gives CDR1 LNHDA, CDR2 SQIVND (reference sequence). This CDR3 is built from 14 residues. The V end was cut by 7 bases, the J end by 4 bases, with 16 bases between. The CDR3 DNA follows: TGTGCCAGTACAATCAGGGAAAGGGGCTATGGCTACACCTTC. Its protein is CASTIRERGYGYTF. The complete variable domain, with remaining parts taken from reference TRBV19 and TRBJ1-2, reads DGGITQSPKYLFRKEGQNVTLSCEQNLNHDAMYWYRQDPGQGLRLIYYSQIVNDFQKGDIAEGYSVSREKKESFPLTVTSAQKNPTAFYLCASTIRERGYGYTFGSGTRLTVV.

V usage is TRBV6-5 and J usage is TRBJ1-3; tentative D call: TRBD1 (5 bases). Germline V gene lookup returns CDR1 MNHEY and CDR2 SVGAGI. CDR3 length equals 14 residues. V lost 6 bases to trimming and J lost 2 bases, with 11 bases between them. This CDR3 is CASRTQGAGNTIYF. CDR3 bases: TGTGCCAGCAGGACCCAGGGAGCTGGAAACACCATATATTTT.

The V and J genes are TRBV19 and TRBJ1-6, with a weak D call TRBD1 (5 bases). Germline CDR1 LNHDA, CDR2 SQIVND (reference sequence). This CDR3 is 15 amino acids long. Trimming shortened V by 3 bases and J by 10 bases, and 16 bases separated the two germline ends. In DNA, the CDR3 is TGTGCCAGTAGTATCCTGCAGGGTGTGAGCTCACCCCTCCACTTT. Protein product: CASSILQGVSSPLHF.

This chain links TRBV7-9 with TRBJ2-7, with D uncertain. Germline V gene sequence: CDR1 SEHNR, CDR2 FQNEAQ (reference sequence). This CDR3 region has 12 residues. Trimming pared 5 bases from V and 3 bases from J, leaving 8 bases between. This CDR3 reads CASSPQSYEQYF. The CDR3 region has the DNA TGTGCCAGCAGCCCACAGAGCTACGAGCAGTACTTC.

J is TRBJ2-5 and V is TRBV2; 7 bases fit TRBD2. CDR3 size: 16 residues. Germline V lookup: CDR1 SNHLY, CDR2 FYNNEI. Trimming took 9 bases from V and 5 from J; bases not matched to a gene: 18. Here the CDR3 DNA reads TGTGCCAGGGGGATGAGGAGGGAGGGCCGAGAGGAGACCCAGTACTTC. Its protein product is CARGMRREGREETQYF.

The chain recombines TRBV25-1 with TRBJ1-2, with D possibly being TRBD1 (5 bases). Germline CDR1 and CDR2: MGHDK and SYGVNS. This CDR3 has 15 residues. Deletions cut 8 bases from V and 5 bases from J, with 21 bases between. Written as DNA, the CDR3 is TGTGCCAGCTCCACCAGGACAATCCTCCCTTATGGCTACACCTTC. Translating gives CASSTRTILPYGYTF.

This rearrangement joins TRBV19 to TRBJ1-6; TRBD1 aligns across 9 bases. The CDR3 is made up of 16 amino acids. V lost 0 bases and J lost 10; bases outside the gene matches: 7. From germline, CDR1 is LNHDA and CDR2 SQIVND (reference sequence). This CDR3 is CASSIDHGTGKSPLHF. CDR3 sequence (DNA): TGTGCCAGTAGTATAGATCACGGGACAGGGAAATCACCCCTCCACTTT.

The gene calls are TRBV19 and TRBJ1-5, with 7 bases lining up with TRBD1. CDR1 and CDR2 from the germline V gene are LNHDA and SQIVND (reference sequence). V lost 3 bases to trimming and J lost 3 bases; unmatched junction nucleotides: 11. The CDR3 sequence is 17 residues long. The CDR3, as DNA: TGTGCCAGTAGTATTATCGAAACAGGGGCGACCAATCAGCCCCAGCATTTT. This gives the protein CASSIIETGATNQPQHF.

The chain has TRBV11-3 and TRBJ1-1, with a tentative D call TRBD1 (6 bases). This CDR3 has 12 residues. Germline V gene data show CDR1 as SGHNT and CDR2 as YENEEA. V was pared by 5 bases and J by 5 bases, with 9 bases between. This CDR3 is CASSKGGTEAFF. CDR3 in DNA: TGTGCCAGCAGCAAGGGGGGGACTGAAGCTTTCTTT.

The chain is built from TRBV28 and TRBJ2-3, with D perhaps TRBD2 (6 bases). The CDR3 has 15 amino acids. The V end was cut by 6 bases, the J end by 5 bases, with 18 bases between. Germline lookup yields CDR1 MDHEN and CDR2 SYDVKM. The CDR3 spells CASSAQTSLLDTQYF. DNA of the CDR3: TGTGCCAGCAGCGCCCAAACTAGCTTGTTAGATACGCAGTATTTT.

This sequence joins TRBV27 and TRBJ2-2, with D tentatively TRBD1 (6 bases). Deletions cut 6 bases from V and 3 bases from J, with 11 bases between. CDR1 and CDR2 (germline): MNHEY, SMNVEV (reference sequence). The CDR3 runs to 14 residues. The CDR3 DNA follows: TGTGCCAGCAGAAGCAGGGGCGACACCGGGGAGCTGTTTTTT. This codes for CASRSRGDTGELFF.

The chain couples TRBV28 to TRBJ1-3; weak D call: TRBD1 (5 bases). V was clipped by 7 bases and J by 0 bases, with 10 bases between them. The germline CDR1 and CDR2 sequences are MDHEN and SYDVKM. The CDR3 is 14 amino acids. The DNA of the CDR3 is TGTGCCAGCACCGGGGGTCACTCTGGAAACACCATATATTTT. This translates into CASTGGHSGNTIYF.

The V and J genes are TRBV29-1 and TRBJ2-1; 8 bases are shared with TRBD2. The CDR3 is made up of 14 amino acids. Germline V gene lookup returns CDR1 SQVTM and CDR2 ANQGSEA. The ends lost 3 bases at V and 7 bases at J; junction bases unmatched: 8. DNA for the CDR3: TGCAGCGTTGACATTTCGGGAGGGCCGAATGAGCAGTTCTTC. Amino acid sequence: CSVDISGGPNEQFF.

This clone occurred once. The J gene is TRBJ1-1, the V gene TRBV7-9; D perhaps matches TRBD1 (6 bases). CDR3 length: 16 amino acids. The germline V and J ends were trimmed by 5 bases and 1 base, with 17 bases remaining between them. Germline V gives CDR1 SEHNR, CDR2 FQNEAQ (reference sequence). In nucleotides, the CDR3 is TGTGCCAGCAGCGACGCCTACGGACAGCCGAACACTGAAGCTTTCTTT. Its protein product is CASSDAYGQPNTEAFF. The variable domain in full, with the rest retrieved from reference TRBV7-9 and TRBJ1-1, is DTGVSQNPRHKITKRGQNVTFRCDPISEHNRLYWYRQTLGQGPEFLTYFQNEAQLEKSRLLSDRFSAERPKGSFSTLEIQRTEQGDSAMYLCASSDAYGQPNTEAFFGQGTRLTVV.

J is TRBJ1-5 and V is TRBV19; D unclear. Germline-derived CDR1 and CDR2 are LNHDA and SQIVND (reference sequence). The CDR3 runs 13 residues. V lost 4 bases and J lost 3, with 7 bases in between. The CDR3 spells CASSTVPNQPQHF. CDR3 DNA: TGTGCCAGTAGTACAGTCCCCAATCAGCCCCAGCATTTT.

This chain connects TRBV5-4 to TRBJ2-3, with D perhaps TRBD2 (5 bases). Germline CDR1 SGHNT, CDR2 YYREEE (reference sequence). V was cut by 1 base and J by 2 bases, with 11 bases left in between. The CDR3 length is 15 residues. The CDR3 nucleotides read TGTGCCAGCAGCTTGAGATCGGGATTCACAGATACGCAGTATTTT. This gives the protein CASSLRSGFTDTQYF.

The chain links TRBV5-1 to TRBJ2-7, with 7 positions matching TRBD2. After removal of 1 base from V and 3 bases from J, the junction contained 7 bases not matched to a gene. CDR3 length: 15 amino acids. Germline assignment: CDR1 SGHRS and CDR2 YFSETQ. Here the CDR3 DNA reads TGCGCCAGCAGCTTGTCTAGCGGCAACTTCTACGAGCAGTACTTC. As protein: CASSLSSGNFYEQYF.

This chain connects TRBV5-4 to TRBJ2-7; 7 bases match TRBD1. Looked up from germline, CDR1 is SGHNT and CDR2 is YYREEE (reference sequence). The CDR3 contains 16 residues. The ends lost 4 bases at V and 2 bases at J; junction bases unmatched: 12. The CDR3 here is CASSPNRDRAPYEQYF. CDR3 nucleotides: TGTGCCAGCAGCCCAAACCGTGACAGGGCACCCTACGAGCAGTACTTC.

The chain uses TRBV27 and TRBJ1-1; tentative D call: TRBD1 (6 bases). V shed 5 bases and J shed 2 bases, with 12 bases lying between them. Per germline, CDR1 MNHEY and CDR2 SMNVEV (reference sequence). This CDR3 spans 14 amino acids. The CDR3 reads CASSVLQGNTEAFF. Written as DNA, the CDR3 is TGTGCCAGCAGTGTCTTACAGGGAAACACTGAAGCTTTCTTT.

A note on this clone: Relative to the germline gene, one junction end is altered; a read error may explain this. V and J are TRBV28 and TRBJ2-7; perhaps D is TRBD1 or TRBD2 (9 bases each). CDR3 length: 14 residues. Germline CDR1 and CDR2: MDHEN and SYDVKM. CDR3 in DNA: TGTACCAGCAGTTTAGGCGACAGGGGGACTAGCAAGTACTTC. Its protein product is CTSSLGDRGTSKYF.

J is TRBJ2-1 and V is TRBV28, with 9 bases that match TRBD1. From germline, CDR1 is MDHEN and CDR2 SYDVKM. After removal of 3 bases from V and 4 bases from J, the junction contained 7 bases not matched to a gene. The CDR3 is 16 residues long. The DNA of the CDR3 is TGTGCCAGCAGTTTGCCCGGGACAGGGTTTTACAATGAGCAGTTCTTC. As protein: CASSLPGTGFYNEQFF.